The entry that follows covers one T cell receptor beta chain sequence. Its antigen is unknown. The V end was cut by 2 bases, the J end by 8 bases, with 4 bases between. The CDR3 extends over 11 amino acids. CDR1 is KGHSH, CDR2 LQKENI, per germline. This sample is part of a study of T-cell memory formation after mild COVID-19. General observations from the study: The study found contracting CD4+ clones mainly in CM and EM and contracting CD8+ clones in EMRA.

TCRdb reanalysed the 5' RACE reads using MiXCR and keeps one entry per CDR3 protein. The table lists 530,000 or so distinct CDR3 sequences, 15% to 20% of them singletons, with about 8.1% in the top ten. This sequence was found in an adult woman who had mild COVID-19 (a few samples of this study predate the infection). Cell type and time point are not known. The sample taken for sequencing was PBMCs or a T cell subset sorted from them (not recorded which). This chain uses TRBV18 with TRBJ2-4; D uncertain. CDR3 residues: CASSPGYIQYF. The CDR3 nucleotides read TGTGCCAGCTCACCAGGGTACATTCAGTACTTC.